A single sample is the source of the 14 T cell receptor beta chains below, sequenced in a study of T cell clones after liver transplantation. TCRbeta sequences of proliferating CFSE-low MLR cells were labeled alloreactive. Profiling relied on immunoSEQ multiplex PCR, and the TCRdb table lists in-frame clones only, not all of them. The sample has fewer than 5,000 clones; roughly 30% are singletons. Which antigens these TCRs recognize remains unknown. Sequencing was performed on CD4+ T cells from cultured PBMCs. Source of these receptors: a human patient who received a liver transplant. Among the T cells, some may be from the graft donor.

This clone was seen only a few times. The chain carries TRBV5-2 and TRBJ2-3; TRBD2 is the table's D call, not checked against the DNA. TRBV5-2 is a documented pseudogene. The CDR3 runs 15 residues. This CDR3 reads CASSQAGGVGDTQYF. The CDR3 coding sequence is TGCGCCAGCAGCCAAGCGGGAGGTGTGGGAGATACGCAGTATTTT.

The chain recombines TRBV7-8 with TRBJ2-2, with a weak D call TRBD2 (7 bases). Trimming cost V 5 bases and J 4 bases, with 14 bases left between them. Germline CDR1 and CDR2: SGHVS and FQNEAQ. This CDR3 comprises 15 residues. In DNA form, the CDR3 reads TGTGCCAGCAGCCCGGCGGGGGCGGGCACCGGGGAGCTGTTTTTT. Amino acids: CASSPAGAGTGELFF.

This clone was found a few times. The rearrangement uses TRBV7-9 and TRBJ2-3; possibly TRBD2 for D (5 bases). The CDR3 consists of 13 residues. The germline V gene has CDR1 SEHNR and CDR2 FQNEAQ (reference sequence). V lost 2 bases and J lost 11, with 14 bases in between. CDR3: CASSLIGPAGQYF. The CDR3 bases are TGTGCCAGCAGCTTAATCGGACCGGCGGGGCAGTATTTT.

V is TRBV6-9 and J is TRBJ2-3; no reliable D call. CDR1 and CDR2 from the germline V gene are MNHGY and SVAAGI. The CDR3 spans 11 residues. The ends were cut back, 7 bases at V and 7 bases at J, with 9 bases in the middle. For the CDR3, the DNA is TGTGCCAGCACCCACCACAATACGCAGTATTTT. This codes for CASTHHNTQYF.

The table lists this clone with a few counts. V usage is TRBV11-2 and J usage is TRBJ2-2, with TRBD2 as a possible D gene (5 bases). CDR3 length: 16 residues. Trimming removed 2 bases from V and 1 base from J, with 11 bases in between. Germline CDR1 and CDR2: SGHAT and FQNNGV. The CDR3 coding sequence is TGTGCCAGCAGCTTAATGAGGGTAGGGAACACCGGGGAGCTGTTTTTT. It specifies CASSLMRVGNTGELFF.

The chain carries TRBV21-1 and TRBJ2-1; the table's D call TRBD2 went unverified against the DNA. TRBV21-1 is described as a pseudogene. The CDR3 consists of 17 residues. Here the CDR3 reads CASRHFLATHSDNEQFF. The DNA for the CDR3 is TGTGCCAGCAGACACTTTTTAGCTACCCATTCCGACAATGAGCAGTTCTTC.

This clone occurred a few times. The chain joins TRBV4-3 to TRBJ2-2; D ambiguous. The ends were cut back, 11 bases at V and 0 bases at J, with 13 bases in the middle. Germline-derived CDR1 and CDR2 are LGHNA and YSLEER. The CDR3 length is 14 residues. The CDR3 is CASRLRPNTGELFF. DNA for the CDR3: TGCGCCTCTAGACTCCGCCCGAACACCGGGGAGCTGTTTTTT.

V and J are TRBV18 and TRBJ1-3, with D possibly being TRBD1 (5 bases). The CDR3 is 16 amino acids. Trimming pared 0 bases from V and 0 bases from J, leaving 9 bases between. Germline V lookup: CDR1 KGHSH, CDR2 LQKENI. CDR3 protein: CASSPPSGGSGNTIYF. The CDR3 DNA is TGTGCCAGCTCACCACCGTCTGGGGGCTCTGGAAACACCATATATTTT.

V gene TRBV2 combines with J gene TRBJ1-2; 9 nucleotides agree with TRBD1. Trimming removed 7 bases from V and 4 bases from J; junction bases left unmatched: 7. The CDR3 covers 14 residues. The germline CDR1 and CDR2 sequences are SNHLY and FYNNEI. The DNA for the CDR3 is TGTGCCAGCAACCAACAGGGGGCAGGCTATGGCTACACCTTC. The encoded protein is CASNQQGAGYGYTF.

The gene calls are TRBV7-3 and TRBJ2-7; no clear D gene. The germline gives CDR1 SGHTA, CDR2 FQGTGA. The ends were cut back, 2 bases at V and 0 bases at J, with 11 bases in the middle. The CDR3 sequence is 15 residues long. The CDR3 sequence is CASSLGPLSSYEQYF. CDR3 nucleotides: TGTGCCAGCAGCTTAGGACCCCTGAGCTCCTACGAGCAGTACTTC. The full variable domain, rest sourced from reference TRBV7-3 and TRBJ2-7, is GAGVSQTPSNKVTEKGKYVELRCDPISGHTALYWYRQSLGQGPEFLIYFQGTGAADDSGLPNDRFFAVRPEGSVSTLKIQRTERGDSAVYLCASSLGPLSSYEQYFGPGTRLTVT.

V gene TRBV15 combines with J gene TRBJ2-6; D is uncertain. Germline V gene data show CDR1 as LNHNV and CDR2 as YYDKDF (reference sequence). The CDR3 covers 15 residues. The germline V and J ends were trimmed by 1 base and 0 bases, with 4 bases remaining between them. The CDR3 nucleotides are TGTGCCACCAGCAGAGCCCTCTCTGGGGCCAACGTCCTGACTTTC. Its protein product is CATSRALSGANVLTF.

V gene TRBV1 combines with J gene TRBJ2-6. TRBV1 is described as a pseudogene. There are 18 residues in the CDR3. Written as DNA, the CDR3 is TGCACCAGCAGCGAACCACGTTTGTGCACAAAGCGGGCCAACGTCCTGACTTTC. Translated, it gives CTSSEPRLCTKRANVLTF.

The chain employs TRBV9 and TRBJ2-1; D remains unclear. This CDR3 has 12 residues. The germline CDR1 and CDR2 sequences are SGDLS and YYNGEE. Trimming took off 4 bases at V and 11 bases at J, with 13 bases between the two ends. CDR3 sequence reads: CASSPLGGKQFF. Written as DNA, the CDR3 is TGTGCCAGCAGCCCATTGGGCGGTAAGCAGTTCTTC.

This clone has a handful of counts. The chain combines TRBV10-3 with TRBJ2-7; D might be TRBD1 (6 bases). From germline, CDR1 is ENHRY and CDR2 SYGVKD. V dropped 10 bases and J dropped 6 bases, with 16 bases sitting between them. This CDR3 contains 12 residues. The CDR3 coding sequence is TGTGCCACAAGCAAGACAGGTCTCGAGCAGTACTTC. This gives the protein CATSKTGLEQYF.